The 28 T cell receptor beta chains in this list originate from one sample, sequenced in a study of blood T cell repertoires in COVID-19. This table comes from immunoSEQ multiplex PCR, and its TCRdb copy is limited to in-frame clones, with some not included. The profile shows 130,000 to 150,000 clones, 76% of them singletons. The sequenced sample consisted of peripheral blood. The source of these receptors is a man between 60 and 70 years old with acute or convalescent COVID-19.

J is TRBJ1-4 and V is TRBV5-1; TRBD1 matches 11 bases. Germline V gives CDR1 SGHRS, CDR2 YFSETQ. J was trimmed by 1 base and V by 4 bases; bases with no gene match: 3. The CDR3 consists of 16 residues. The CDR3 region has the DNA TGCGCCAGCAGCCCGGGACAGGGGGTAACTAATGAAAAACTGTTTTTT. Residues: CASSPGQGVTNEKLFF. The full variable domain, its missing parts supplied by reference TRBV5-1 and TRBJ1-4, is KAGVTQTPRYLIKTRGQQVTLSCSPISGHRSVSWYQQTPGQGLQFLFEYFSETQRNKGNFPGRFSGRQFSNSRSEMNVSTLELGDSALYLCASSPGQGVTNEKLFFGSGTQLSVL.

The chain uses TRBV15 and TRBJ2-7; weak D call: TRBD1 (5 bases). The CDR3 runs to 18 residues. Germline CDR1 is LNHNV and CDR2 is YYDKDF (reference sequence). V shed 5 bases and J shed 1 base, with 24 bases lying between them. The CDR3 region is CATSGLGPDSPSSYEQYF. For the CDR3, the DNA is TGTGCCACCAGCGGTCTGGGGCCAGACTCACCCTCTTCCTACGAGCAGTACTTC.

This clone was counted a single time. CDR3 in DNA: TGTGCCAGCAGCTTAATCGGCGGGAGGGGCGATACGCAGTATTTT. Residues: CASSLIGGRGDTQYF. The rearrangement uses TRBV7-3 and TRBJ2-3; 9 nucleotides agree with TRBD2. The CDR3 covers 15 residues. Trimming took 1 base from V and 6 from J; bases not matched to a gene: 5. The germline gives CDR1 SGHTA, CDR2 FQGTGA.

The rearrangement uses TRBV27 and TRBJ2-1, with TRBD2 matching over 11 bases. J gave up 4 bases and V 10 bases, and 6 bases lay outside the gene matches. This CDR3 contains 14 residues. CDR1 is MNHEY and CDR2 is SMNVEV in the germline V gene (reference sequence). The CDR3 bases are TGTGCCACCTTAGCGGGAGGGCCGTACAATGAGCAGTTCTTC. The encoded protein is CATLAGGPYNEQFF.

The chain carries TRBV5-4 and TRBJ1-2; D possibly corresponds to TRBD1 (6 bases). V dropped 2 bases and J dropped 2 bases, with 10 bases sitting between them. CDR1 SGHNT and CDR2 YYREEE come from the germline V gene (reference sequence). The CDR3 contains 14 residues. CDR3: CASSFPDRNYGYTF. The DNA for the CDR3 is TGTGCCAGCAGCTTCCCCGACAGGAACTATGGCTACACCTTC.

As to this clone: The sample carries other DNA sequences with the same CDR3. The rearrangement uses TRBV5-4 and TRBJ2-5; 7 nucleotides match TRBD1. Germline-derived CDR1 and CDR2 are SGHNT and YYREEE (reference sequence). J lost 2 bases, V lost 2 bases, and 3 bases had no gene match. The CDR3 is made up of 14 amino acids. As DNA, the CDR3 is TGTGCCAGCAGCTTAGGGACAGTTCAAGAGACCCAGTACTTC. This translates into CASSLGTVQETQYF.

V is TRBV5-1 and J is TRBJ2-2, with D possibly matching TRBD2 (6 bases). V lost 1 base and J 1 base, leaving 8 bases between the germline ends. This CDR3 spans 15 amino acids. Per the germline V gene, CDR1 is SGHRS and CDR2 is YFSETQ. The CDR3 region is CASSLTGENTGELFF. CDR3 in DNA: TGCGCCAGCAGCTTGACGGGGGAGAACACCGGGGAGCTGTTTTTT. The complete variable domain, with remaining parts taken from reference TRBV5-1 and TRBJ2-2, reads KAGVTQTPRYLIKTRGQQVTLSCSPISGHRSVSWYQQTPGQGLQFLFEYFSETQRNKGNFPGRFSGRQFSNSRSEMNVSTLELGDSALYLCASSLTGENTGELFFGEGSRLTVL.

V and J are TRBV18 and TRBJ2-3; 10 bases match TRBD2. Germline values: CDR1 KGHSH, CDR2 LQKENI. The length of the CDR3 is 17 residues. Losses at the gene ends were 5 bases for V and 8 bases for J; bases not matched to a gene: 16. The CDR3 reads CASSSPNPSGRATTQYF. CDR3 DNA: TGTGCCAGCTCATCCCCCAACCCGAGCGGGAGGGCCACTACGCAGTATTTT.

The chain links TRBV5-1 to TRBJ2-5; tentative D call: TRBD2 (5 bases). The V end was cut by 2 bases, the J end by 2 bases, with 10 bases between. The CDR3 is 14 residues long. Per germline, CDR1 SGHRS and CDR2 YFSETQ. The CDR3 sequence: CASSFGRGQETQYF. The CDR3, as DNA: TGCGCCAGCAGCTTCGGGCGCGGGCAAGAGACCCAGTACTTC.

V gene TRBV6-5 combines with J gene TRBJ1-2; D might be TRBD1 (5 bases). Germline assignment: CDR1 MNHEY and CDR2 SVGAGI. The CDR3 is 11 residues long. V lost 5 bases and J lost 8, with 9 bases in between. The CDR3 DNA reads as TGTGCCAGCAGTCGGGGGGACGGCTACACCTTC. This sequence encodes CASSRGDGYTF.

This clone was seen a single time. V and J are TRBV5-1 and TRBJ1-1, with 8 bases aligning to TRBD1. CDR3 length equals 16 residues. Per germline, CDR1 SGHRS and CDR2 YFSETQ. V lost 4 bases, J lost 5 bases, and 13 bases stayed unmatched. This CDR3 reads CASSPNQGAGRTEAFF. In nucleotides, the CDR3 is TGCGCCAGCAGCCCTAATCAGGGGGCTGGTAGGACTGAAGCTTTCTTT.

This clone was observed at least ten times. J is TRBJ1-3 and V is TRBV19; D is ambiguous. Trimming cost V 10 bases and J 0 bases, with 10 bases left between them. Germline V CDR1 and CDR2: LNHDA, SQIVND (reference sequence). CDR3 length: 13 residues. CDR3 sequence (DNA): TGTGCCACTCACGGGTTCTCTGGAAACACCATATATTTT. Its translation: CATHGFSGNTIYF.

The CDR3 is CASLGAWGTQYF. CDR3 DNA: TGTGCCAGCTTGGGGGCTTGGGGGACCCAGTACTTC. V and J are TRBV28 and TRBJ2-5; perhaps TRBD1 as D (6 bases). Germline CDR1 reads MDHEN; CDR2 reads SYDVKM. This CDR3 spans 12 amino acids. V was shortened by 8 bases and J by 7 bases, with 14 bases between the two germline ends.

The chain uses TRBV19 and TRBJ1-6, with 10 nucleotides matching TRBD1. V lost 4 bases to trimming and J lost 3 bases; unmatched junction nucleotides: 3. CDR1 LNHDA and CDR2 SQIVND come from the germline V gene (reference sequence). The CDR3 is 16 residues long. The CDR3 sequence: CASSSGTGDYNSPLHF. The CDR3 DNA reads TGTGCCAGTAGTAGTGGGACAGGGGACTATAATTCACCCCTCCACTTT. The full variable domain, in which reference TRBV19 and TRBJ1-6 provide the parts outside the CDR3, is DGGITQSPKYLFRKEGQNVTLSCEQNLNHDAMYWYRQDPGQGLRLIYYSQIVNDFQKGDIAEGYSVSREKKESFPLTVTSAQKNPTAFYLCASSSGTGDYNSPLHFGNGTRLTVT.

This chain joins TRBV4-2 and TRBJ2-7; TRBD1 matches 7 bases. CDR1 and CDR2 from the germline V gene are LGHNA and YNFKEQ. This CDR3 is 14 amino acids long. V trimming: 0 bases; J trimming: 6 bases; junction bases outside the gene matches: 5. This CDR3 reads CASSQDNRGSEQYF. Written as DNA, the CDR3 is TGTGCCAGCAGCCAAGATAACAGGGGTTCCGAGCAGTACTTC.

The V call is TRBV15, the J call TRBJ1-2, with 11 bases that match TRBD1. The trim removed 6 bases at V and 1 base at J, leaving 10 bases unmatched. The CDR3 consists of 17 residues. Germline CDR1 and CDR2: LNHNV and YYDKDF (reference sequence). CDR3 coding DNA: TGTGCCACCAGTTGGGACAGGGGGGATAGAATTAACTATGGCTACACCTTC. Protein: CATSWDRGDRINYGYTF.

The rearrangement links TRBV19 to TRBJ1-4; 7 bases line up with TRBD1. Per germline, CDR1 LNHDA and CDR2 SQIVND (reference sequence). The CDR3 is 16 amino acids. J lost 8 bases, V lost 5 bases, and 14 bases had no gene match. In DNA form, the CDR3 reads TGTGCCAGTAGTTTCCAGGGGGATGCAACTTGGGAAAAACTGTTTTTT. It yields the protein CASSFQGDATWEKLFF.

This chain connects TRBV7-9 to TRBJ2-7, with 7 bases lining up with TRBD2. The CDR3 is made up of 13 amino acids. The V gene's germline CDR1 is SEHNR and CDR2 FQNEAQ (reference sequence). J lost 0 bases, V lost 6 bases, and 2 bases had no gene match. CDR3 bases: TGTGCCAGCAGGCGGGAGAGCTCCTACGAGCAGTACTTC. This codes for CASRRESSYEQYF.

This chain uses TRBV29-1 with TRBJ1-1, with 8 bases aligning to TRBD1. The CDR3 runs 15 residues. The junction had 11 bases not matched to a gene; V was cut back by 5 bases and J by 3 bases. Looked up from germline, CDR1 is SQVTM and CDR2 is ANQGSEA. The CDR3 loop reads CSVRPWTGMDTEAFF. CDR3 nucleotide sequence: TGCAGCGTTAGGCCATGGACAGGGATGGACACTGAAGCTTTCTTT. The full variable domain, rest sourced from reference TRBV29-1 and TRBJ1-1, is SAVISQKPSRDICQRGTSLTIQCQVDSQVTMMFWYRQQPGQSLTLIATANQGSEATYESGFVIDKFPISRPNLTFSTLTVSNMSPEDSSIYLCSVRPWTGMDTEAFFGQGTRLTVV.

The chain uses TRBV9 and TRBJ2-3; 7 nucleotides match TRBD2. From germline, CDR1 is SGDLS and CDR2 YYNGEE. Germline trimming cut 2 bases from V and 5 bases from J; bases unmatched to any gene: 11. The CDR3 length is 16 residues. CDR3 bases: TGTGCCAGCAGCGTTCAGGCGGGAGTTTTGGGAGATACGCAGTATTTT. It yields the protein CASSVQAGVLGDTQYF.

The genes are TRBV5-1 and TRBJ2-7; 8 bases fit TRBD1. Trimming cost V 4 bases and J 5 bases; bases outside gene matches: 8. Germline loops: CDR1 SGHRS, CDR2 YFSETQ. This CDR3 has 14 residues. CDR3 in amino acids: CASSTRDRPNEQYF. DNA of the CDR3: TGCGCCAGCAGCACCCGGGACAGGCCAAACGAGCAGTACTTC.

The table lists this clone with a few counts. J is TRBJ2-3 and V is TRBV5-4, with D hard to call. Germline V gene data show CDR1 as SGHNT and CDR2 as YYREEE (reference sequence). This CDR3 is 16 amino acids long. Trimming removed 4 bases at V and 5 bases at J, with 20 bases between. The CDR3 spells CASSKELAGTGDTQYF. The CDR3 DNA follows: TGTGCCAGCAGCAAGGAGTTAGCCGGAACGGGAGATACGCAGTATTTT. The full variable domain, in which reference TRBV5-4 and TRBJ2-3 provide the parts outside the CDR3, is ETGVTQSPTHLIKTRGQQVTLRCSSQSGHNTVSWYQQALGQGPQFIFQYYREEENGRGNFPPRFSGLQFPNYSSELNVNALELDDSALYLCASSKELAGTGDTQYFGPGTRLTVL.

The chain combines TRBV5-4 with TRBJ2-7; TRBD2 matches at 12 bases. CDR3 length equals 15 residues. The junction had 7 bases not matched to a gene; V was cut back by 4 bases and J by 5 bases. CDR1 is SGHNT, CDR2 YYREEE, per germline (reference sequence). The CDR3 DNA is TGTGCCAGCAGCGAAAGACTAGCGGGAGTGAACGAGCAGTACTTC. Translation gives CASSERLAGVNEQYF.

The chain uses TRBV27 and TRBJ2-3, with 11 bases aligning to TRBD1. The V and J ends lost 5 bases and 4 bases, in that order; junction bases with no gene match: 8. This CDR3 contains 16 residues. Germline CDR1 MNHEY, CDR2 SMNVEV (reference sequence). CDR3 sequence: CASSPRTGGSADTQYF. As DNA, the CDR3 is TGTGCCAGCAGTCCCCGGACAGGGGGCAGTGCAGATACGCAGTATTTT.

The V and J genes are TRBV4-2 and TRBJ1-2; 7 bases match TRBD1. The CDR3 is 16 amino acids. In germline, CDR1 is LGHNA, CDR2 YNFKEQ. V lost 2 bases and J lost 2; bases outside the gene matches: 8. DNA for the CDR3: TGTGCCAGCAGCCAACTGGGACAGACCTTGAACTATGGCTACACCTTC. It yields the protein CASSQLGQTLNYGYTF.

Here the CDR3 DNA reads TGCAGCGTTGTTCGACAGTTGAACACTGAAGCTTTCTTT. This translates into CSVVRQLNTEAFF. This sequence joins TRBV29-1 and TRBJ1-1; the D gene is possibly TRBD1 (5 bases). Trimming stripped 4 bases from V and 0 bases from J, with 9 bases between. Germline CDR1 and CDR2: SQVTM and ANQGSEA. The CDR3 sequence is 13 residues long.

The chain joins TRBV4-2 to TRBJ2-1; a possible D gene is TRBD1 (5 bases). Germline lookup yields CDR1 LGHNA and CDR2 YNFKEQ. The CDR3 runs to 13 residues. V gave up 4 bases and J gave up 9 bases, with 13 bases separating them. Written as DNA, the CDR3 is TGTGCCAGCAGCCCTAGACAGAATAGTGAGCAGTTCTTC. This sequence encodes CASSPRQNSEQFF.

Within the sample, this clone is medium-sized. V is TRBV7-2 and J is TRBJ2-7; D is perhaps TRBD2 (6 bases). Deletions cut 5 bases from V and 7 bases from J, with 15 bases between. This CDR3 has 13 residues. CDR1 and CDR2 (germline): SGHTA, FQGNSA. CDR3 DNA sequence: TGTGCCAGCAGCCACCCTAGCGTGGGGGAGCAGTACTTC. Translated, it gives CASSHPSVGEQYF.